The rows below give T cell receptor beta chains drawn from one sample of a study of beta chain features in type 1 diabetes. Sequencing used immunoSEQ multiplex PCR; TCRdb keeps in-frame clones, though not all of them. Altogether 600,000 to 700,000 clones are present, over 10% being singletons, with the ten largest covering 0.09% to 0.15%. Sequenced sample: naive CD4+ T cells from blood. Receptors were obtained from a man between 25 and 39 years old with type 1 diabetes. The CDR3 runs from the conserved cysteine through the conserved F or W. The D gene is left open where the match is weak. Clone size is given for some rows only: seen once, a few or many times, or a class if the clone is expanded.

NA TRBJ2-3 NA TRBV30 TGTGCCTGGAGCCCGGGGGCCAGTACGCAGTATTTT CAWSPGASTQYF
TRBD1 TRBJ1-2 once TRBV2 TGTGCCAGCAGACGCGGGACAGGGGGTGATGGCTACACCTTC CASRRGTGGDGYTF
NA TRBJ1-2 NA TRBV29-1 TGCAGCGTGAACCTAAATGGCTACACCTTC CSVNLNGYTF
TRBD1 TRBJ1-2 NA TRBV25-1 TGTGCCAGCAGAGGGGACAGGGGAGAGATTGACTATGGCTACACCTTC CASRGDRGEIDYGYTF
NA TRBJ2-5 few TRBV29-1 TGCAGCGTGGGGGGGCACCAAGAGACCCAGTACTTC CSVGGHQETQYF
NA TRBJ2-7 few TRBV28 TGTGCCAGCAGAGAGACACCAGGGATGAATTACGAGCAGTACTTC CASRETPGMNYEQYF
NA TRBJ2-5 once TRBV7-2 TGTGCCAGCAGCTTAAAGGGTTACCAAGAGACCCAGTACTTC CASSLKGYQETQYF
TRBD1 TRBJ2-7 NA TRBV7-2 TGTGCCAGCAGCTTAACTTGGGACAGTCTCTACGAGCAGTACTTC CASSLTWDSLYEQYF
NA TRBJ1-5 once TRBV5-1 TGCGCCAGCAGCTTGGGTGAGAGCCTTCCAACTCAGCATTTT CASSLGESLPTQHF
NA TRBJ2-1 few TRBV19 TGTGCCAGTATGGGGGGCCCCAGCTCCTACAATGAGCAGTTCTTC CASMGGPSSYNEQFF
NA TRBJ2-3 NA TRBV6-5 TGTGCCAGCAGTTACGCGGGGACCGGCACAGATACGCAGTATTTT CASSYAGTGTDTQYF
NA TRBJ2-2 few TRBV28 TGTGCCAGCAGCTTCCCTACCGGGACATCGAACACCGGGGAGCTGTTTTTT CASSFPTGTSNTGELFF
NA TRBJ2-5 NA TRBV30 TGTGCCTGGAGTTGGGGGGCCAAAGAGACCCAGTACTTC CAWSWGAKETQYF
TRBD2 TRBJ2-1 NA TRBV19 TGTGCCAGTAGTACCCCGCGGGGGACGGCGGGGACGGGTGAGCAGTTCTTC CASSTPRGTAGTGEQFF
NA TRBJ1-3 few TRBV11-3 TGTGCCAGCAGCTTAGGACAAGGAAACACCATATATTTT CASSLGQGNTIYF
TRBD1 TRBJ1-1 few TRBV5-6 TGTGCCAGCAGCTATACAGGGGACACTGAAGCTTTCTTT CASSYTGDTEAFF
TRBD1 TRBJ2-2 few TRBV4-3 TGCGCCAGCAGCCTGGGAACAGGGGTGCTGGTCGGGGAGCTGTTTTTT CASSLGTGVLVGELFF
NA TRBJ1-1 few TRBV29-1 TGCAGCGTTGGCAGGAGCCCGAACACTGAAGCTTTCTTT CSVGRSPNTEAFF
TRBD1 TRBJ2-7 NA TRBV15 TGTGCCACCAGGGCACAGGGGGCAACCTACGAGCAGTACTTC CATRAQGATYEQYF
NA TRBJ1-6 NA TRBV30 TGTGCCTGGAGGTCCATGGGGGGCGTCGGGAATTCACCCCTCCACTTT CAWRSMGGVGNSPLHF
NA TRBJ1-1 NA TRBV12-5 TGTGCTAGTGGGCAGACAGAGAACACTGAAGCTTTCTTT CASGQTENTEAFF
NA TRBJ2-5 few TRBV4-2 TGTGCCAGCAGCCAAGAGGAGACCCAGTACTTC CASSQEETQYF
NA TRBJ1-5 NA TRBV28 TGTGCCAGCAGAGGGTCCAATCAGCCCCAGCATTTT CASRGSNQPQHF
NA TRBJ1-2 few TRBV5-1 TGCGCCAGCAGCTTGTCCCCAGGGGCGAACTATGGCTACACCTTC CASSLSPGANYGYTF
NA TRBJ2-7 few TRBV7-2 TGTGCCAGCAGCCGCGGCTCGATGAGGGAGCAGTACTTC CASSRGSMREQYF
NA TRBJ2-5 NA TRBV4-3 TGCGCCAGCAGCCAAGTGTACACAGGGCAAGAGACCCAGTACTTC CASSQVYTGQETQYF
NA TRBJ1-2 NA TRBV18 TGTGCCAGCTCACCAGGACACCCAGGAGCCTATGGCTACACCTTC CASSPGHPGAYGYTF
NA TRBJ2-7 NA TRBV11-2 TGTGCCAGCAGCTTAGTGGGGCTACGTGAGTACTTC CASSLVGLREYF
NA TRBJ2-7 few TRBV4-3 TGCGCCAGCAGCCAAGATCGGTCCAGGGCGAAGCAGTACTTC CASSQDRSRAKQYF